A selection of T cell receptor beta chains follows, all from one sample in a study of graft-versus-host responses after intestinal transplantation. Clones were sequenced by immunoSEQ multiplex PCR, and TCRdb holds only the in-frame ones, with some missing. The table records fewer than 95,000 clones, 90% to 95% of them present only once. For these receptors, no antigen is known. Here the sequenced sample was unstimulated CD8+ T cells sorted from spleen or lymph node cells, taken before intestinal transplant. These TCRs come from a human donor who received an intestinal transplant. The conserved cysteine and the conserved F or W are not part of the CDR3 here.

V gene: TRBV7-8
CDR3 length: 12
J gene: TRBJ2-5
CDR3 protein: ASSTSGGKETQY

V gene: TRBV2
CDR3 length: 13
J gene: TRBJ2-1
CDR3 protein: ASSEGRSSYNEQF

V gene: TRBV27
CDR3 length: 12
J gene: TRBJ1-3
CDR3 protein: ASSLQGGGNTIY

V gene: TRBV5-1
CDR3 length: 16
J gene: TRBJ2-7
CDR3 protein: ASSPFGLAGVLSYEQY

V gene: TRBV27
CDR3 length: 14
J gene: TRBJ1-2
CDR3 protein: ASSLSPSGGSEGYT

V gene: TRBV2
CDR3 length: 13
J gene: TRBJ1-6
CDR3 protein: ASTDGQGASSPLH

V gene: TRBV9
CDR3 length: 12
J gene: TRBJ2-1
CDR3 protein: ASSVSPGYNEQF

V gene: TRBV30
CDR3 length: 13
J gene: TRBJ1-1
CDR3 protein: AWSVTWDRATEAF

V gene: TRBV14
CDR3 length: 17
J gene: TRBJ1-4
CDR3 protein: ASSQIATKTGATNEKLF

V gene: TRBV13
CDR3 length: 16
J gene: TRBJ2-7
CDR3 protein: ASSLGLAGEPGSYEQY

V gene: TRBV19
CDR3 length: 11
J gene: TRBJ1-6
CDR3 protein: ASSIGGNSPLH

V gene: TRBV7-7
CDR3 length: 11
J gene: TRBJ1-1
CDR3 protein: ASSLGANTEAF

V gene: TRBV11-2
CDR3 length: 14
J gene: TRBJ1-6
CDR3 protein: ASSLGRTGPNSPLH

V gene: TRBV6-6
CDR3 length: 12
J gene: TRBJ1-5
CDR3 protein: ASREQGANQPQH

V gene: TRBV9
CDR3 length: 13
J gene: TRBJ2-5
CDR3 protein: ASSVVGLAAETQY

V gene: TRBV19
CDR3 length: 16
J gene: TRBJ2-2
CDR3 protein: ASMGPGERARNTGELF

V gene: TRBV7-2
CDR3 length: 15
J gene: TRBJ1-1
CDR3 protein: ASSPALWATGRAEAF

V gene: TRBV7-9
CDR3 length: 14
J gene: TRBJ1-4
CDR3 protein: ASSLTPGQGAEKLF

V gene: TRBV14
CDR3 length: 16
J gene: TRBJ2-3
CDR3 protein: ASSQILTGTASTDTQY

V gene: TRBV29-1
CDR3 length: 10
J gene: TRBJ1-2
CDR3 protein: SGGGADYGYT

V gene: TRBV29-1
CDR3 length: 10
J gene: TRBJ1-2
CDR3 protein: SGGGGTYGYT

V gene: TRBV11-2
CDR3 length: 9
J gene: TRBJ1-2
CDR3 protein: ASLGGYGYT

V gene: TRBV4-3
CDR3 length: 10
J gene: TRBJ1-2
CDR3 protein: ASSQGGSGYT

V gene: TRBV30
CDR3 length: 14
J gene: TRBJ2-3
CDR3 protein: AWSVGLAGTTDTQY

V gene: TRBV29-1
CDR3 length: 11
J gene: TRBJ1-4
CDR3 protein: SVGGTTNEKLF

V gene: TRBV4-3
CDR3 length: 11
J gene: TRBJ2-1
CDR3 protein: ASSQDLNNEQF

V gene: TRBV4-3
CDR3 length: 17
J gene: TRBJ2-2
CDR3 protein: ASSQESLAGGPYTGELF

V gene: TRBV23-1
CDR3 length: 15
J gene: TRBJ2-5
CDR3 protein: ASSQSPVGQAQETQY

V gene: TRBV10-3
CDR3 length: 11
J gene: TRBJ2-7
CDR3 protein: AISDPRGYEQY

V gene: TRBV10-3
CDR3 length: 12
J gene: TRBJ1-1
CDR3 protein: AIRAGTKVTEAF

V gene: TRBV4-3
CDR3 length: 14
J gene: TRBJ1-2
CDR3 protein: ASSQDRVTYNYGYT

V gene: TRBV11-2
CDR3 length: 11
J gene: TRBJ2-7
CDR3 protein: ASSFGGESEQY

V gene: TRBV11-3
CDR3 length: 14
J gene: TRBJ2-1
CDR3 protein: ASSLDIFGRTDEQF

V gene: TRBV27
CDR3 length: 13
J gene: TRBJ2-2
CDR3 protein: ASRITGGDTGELF

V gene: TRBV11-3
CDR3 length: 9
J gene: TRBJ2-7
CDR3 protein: ASSEGYEQY

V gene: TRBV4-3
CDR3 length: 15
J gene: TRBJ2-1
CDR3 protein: ASSPDLGGQMYNEQF

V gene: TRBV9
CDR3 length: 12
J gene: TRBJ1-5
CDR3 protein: ASSSGGINQPQH

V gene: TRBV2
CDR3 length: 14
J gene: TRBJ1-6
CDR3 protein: ASSEGGQGNNSPLH

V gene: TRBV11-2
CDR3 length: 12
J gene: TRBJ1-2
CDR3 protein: ASSLAFGGNGYT

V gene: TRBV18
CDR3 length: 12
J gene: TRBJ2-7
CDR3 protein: ASSPGTTFYEQY

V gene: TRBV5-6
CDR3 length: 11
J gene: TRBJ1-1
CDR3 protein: ASSSDINTEAF

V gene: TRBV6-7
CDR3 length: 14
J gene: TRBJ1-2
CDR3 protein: ASSYSGDRGPYGYT

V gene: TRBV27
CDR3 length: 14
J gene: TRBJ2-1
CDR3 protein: ASSRVLGLGMDEQF

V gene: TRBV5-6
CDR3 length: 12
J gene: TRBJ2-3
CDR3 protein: ASSLEGITDTQY

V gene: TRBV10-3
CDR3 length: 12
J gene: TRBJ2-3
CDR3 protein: AISDGGDTDTQY

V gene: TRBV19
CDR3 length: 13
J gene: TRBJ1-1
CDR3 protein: ASSWGGDMNTEAF

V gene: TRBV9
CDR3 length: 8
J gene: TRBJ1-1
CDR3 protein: ASTLLEAF

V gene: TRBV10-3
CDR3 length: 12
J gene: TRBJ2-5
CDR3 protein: AIRDVAGAETQY

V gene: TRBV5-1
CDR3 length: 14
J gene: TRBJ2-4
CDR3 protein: ASSLEEPLAKNIQY

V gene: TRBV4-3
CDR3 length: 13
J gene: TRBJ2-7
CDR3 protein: ASSRGTGTGVEQY

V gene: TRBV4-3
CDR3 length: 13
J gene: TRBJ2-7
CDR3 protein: ASSQASPAGEKQY

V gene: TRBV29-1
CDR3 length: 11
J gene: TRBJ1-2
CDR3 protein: SADTGGRGGYT

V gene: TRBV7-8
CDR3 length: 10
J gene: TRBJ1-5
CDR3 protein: ASSLPSQPQH

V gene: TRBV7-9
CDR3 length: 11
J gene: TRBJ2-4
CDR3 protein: ASSPGGLNIQY

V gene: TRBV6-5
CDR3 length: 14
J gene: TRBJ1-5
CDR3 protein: ASTYLYVLSNQPQH

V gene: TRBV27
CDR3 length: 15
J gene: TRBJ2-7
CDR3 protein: ASSLAGGTGGNREQY

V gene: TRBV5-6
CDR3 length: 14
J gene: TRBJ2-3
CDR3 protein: ASSSTSGGITDTQY

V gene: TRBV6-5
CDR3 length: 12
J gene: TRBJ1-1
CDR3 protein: ASSYAGQGTEAF

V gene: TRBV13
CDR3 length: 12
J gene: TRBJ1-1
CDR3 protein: ASSPDSMNTEAF